Following are 29 T cell receptor beta chains from one sample sequenced in a study of identifying expanded T cells in peripheral blood. Some clones are missing from TCRdb's copy, which holds only in-frame ones; the method was immunoSEQ multiplex PCR. This sample has tens of thousands of clones, with about 83% found just once. Sequenced material: blood. These receptors all come from a person aged 18 to 75 in good health.

J is TRBJ2-7 and V is TRBV4-1; TRBD2 is a possible D gene (7 bases). Germline CDR1 MGHRA, CDR2 YSYEKL. CDR3 length equals 16 residues. Trimming removed 5 bases at V and 4 bases at J, with 21 bases between. The CDR3 coding sequence is TGCGCCAGCAGCTCCCGGTGGGGGGGCGCAGATTACGAGCAGTACTTC. Protein: CASSSRWGGADYEQYF.

This clone was detected a few times. The chain joins TRBV7-9 to TRBJ1-4; D uncertain. The CDR3 is 14 amino acids. CDR1 is SEHNR and CDR2 is FQNEAQ in the germline V gene (reference sequence). V was clipped by 5 bases and J by 6 bases, with 13 bases between them. In DNA form, the CDR3 reads TGTGCCAGCAGCCCAGACGGTTTGGATGAAAAACTGTTTTTT. This encodes CASSPDGLDEKLFF.

The genes are TRBV5-4 and TRBJ2-5, with 13 nucleotides matching TRBD2. Germline lookup yields CDR1 SGHNT and CDR2 YYREEE (reference sequence). The CDR3 spans 15 residues. V shed 3 bases and J 3 bases; nucleotides not matched to a gene: 2. DNA for the CDR3: TGTGCCAGCAGCTGGGGGACTAGCGGGGAAGAGACCCAGTACTTC. Translation gives CASSWGTSGEETQYF.

V is TRBV7-9 and J is TRBJ1-5; D remains unclear. The CDR3 is 14 residues long. V gave up 1 base and J gave up 5 bases, with 9 bases separating them. CDR1 and CDR2 from the germline V gene are SEHNR and FQNEAQ (reference sequence). The CDR3 DNA sequence: TGTGCCAGCAGCTTAGGAGGGCAGGATCAGCCCCAGCATTTT. Its protein is CASSLGGQDQPQHF.

The chain carries TRBV15 and TRBJ2-6; possible D gene TRBD1, 5 bases. In germline, CDR1 is LNHNV, CDR2 YYDKDF (reference sequence). The CDR3 sequence is 15 residues long. V dropped 1 base and J dropped 4 bases, with 8 bases sitting between them. CDR3 bases: TGTGCCACCAGCAGAGGGACACTCGGGGCCAACGTCCTGACTTTC. Residues: CATSRGTLGANVLTF.

This clone appeared once. The CDR3 DNA is TGTGCCAGCAGCCCCGGGATAGGGCCAAATCAGCCCCAGCATTTT. This translates into CASSPGIGPNQPQHF. The chain links TRBV7-7 to TRBJ1-5; D call uncertain. Germline V gene sequence: CDR1 SSHAT, CDR2 FNYEAQ (reference sequence). Deletions cut 5 bases from V and 4 bases from J, with 15 bases between. The CDR3 runs to 15 residues. The complete variable domain, with remaining parts taken from reference TRBV7-7 and TRBJ1-5, reads GAGVSQSPRYKVTKRGQDVTLRCDPISSHATLYWYQQALGQGPEFLTYFNYEAQPDKSGLPSDRFSAERPEGSISTLTIQRTEQRDSAMYRCASSPGIGPNQPQHFGDGTRLSIL.

This chain joins TRBV27 and TRBJ1-1; D gene ambiguous. The CDR3 is 13 residues long. Germline CDR1 and CDR2: MNHEY and SMNVEV (reference sequence). Trimming took 2 bases from V and 0 from J, leaving 4 bases between them. CDR3 sequence: CASSLNMNTEAFF. The CDR3 DNA reads as TGTGCCAGCAGTTTAAACATGAACACTGAAGCTTTCTTT.

V usage is TRBV9 and J usage is TRBJ2-3; D could derive from TRBD1 or TRBD2 (5 bases each). The length of the CDR3 is 15 residues. V was shortened by 4 bases and J by 1 base, with 13 bases between the two germline ends. The germline V gene has CDR1 SGDLS and CDR2 YYNGEE. Here the CDR3 DNA reads TGTGCCAGCAGCCCAAGAGGGGTCGGCACAGATACGCAGTATTTT. It codes for CASSPRGVGTDTQYF.

This chain links TRBV6-6 with TRBJ1-1; D is possibly TRBD1 (6 bases). Germline V lookup: CDR1 MNHNY, CDR2 SVGAGI (reference sequence). The CDR3 contains 12 residues. V was trimmed by 5 bases and J by 7 bases, leaving 11 bases between them. This chain's CDR3 is CASSSGQNEAFF. The CDR3 region has the DNA TGTGCCAGCAGTAGCGGACAGAATGAAGCTTTCTTT.

The J gene is TRBJ1-5, the V gene TRBV6-1; 8 bases align to TRBD1. Germline trimming cut 4 bases from V and 3 bases from J; bases unmatched to any gene: 11. The CDR3 runs 17 residues. Germline assignment: CDR1 MNHNS and CDR2 SASEGT. The CDR3 here is CASSGWGQDPPNQPQHF. The CDR3 DNA sequence: TGTGCCAGCAGTGGCTGGGGACAGGACCCCCCCAATCAGCCCCAGCATTTT.

This clone appeared a single time. V usage is TRBV5-4 and J usage is TRBJ1-1; 7 nucleotides align to TRBD1. The length of the CDR3 is 16 residues. The J segment lost 3 bases and the V segment lost 1 base, leaving 9 bases of the junction unmatched. Germline lookup yields CDR1 SGHNT and CDR2 YYREEE (reference sequence). CDR3 nucleotides: TGTGCCAGCAGCTTGATTCCCCGAACAGGGGACACTGAAGCTTTCTTT. Translating it yields CASSLIPRTGDTEAFF.

The chain joins TRBV29-1 to TRBJ2-5; 10 bases are a match to TRBD2. CDR1 is SQVTM and CDR2 is ANQGSEA in the germline V gene. Unmatched junction bases numbered 13, after V lost 6 bases and J lost 0 bases. The CDR3 covers 17 residues. Here the CDR3 reads CSVAGHWTSGYQETQYF. CDR3 nucleotides: TGCAGCGTCGCCGGGCATTGGACTAGCGGATACCAAGAGACCCAGTACTTC.

V gene TRBV7-8 combines with J gene TRBJ2-7; D may be TRBD1 (6 bases). CDR3 size: 15 residues. V dropped 5 bases and J dropped 3 bases, with 17 bases sitting between them. Germline CDR1 SGHVS, CDR2 FQNEAQ. The CDR3 reads CASSGSGDQIYEQYV. DNA for the CDR3: TGTGCCAGCAGCGGTTCAGGGGACCAAATCTACGAGCAGTACGTC.

V gene TRBV5-1 combines with J gene TRBJ2-5; D is possibly TRBD1 or TRBD2 (7 bases each). Germline values: CDR1 SGHRS, CDR2 YFSETQ. V was pared by 2 bases and J by 3 bases, with 14 bases between. The CDR3 length is 15 residues. The CDR3 is CASSFPAGGEETQYF. DNA of the CDR3: TGCGCCAGCAGCTTCCCAGCAGGGGGGGAAGAGACCCAGTACTTC.

The chain employs TRBV18 and TRBJ2-7, with TRBD2 matching over 9 bases. Germline V gene sequence: CDR1 KGHSH, CDR2 LQKENI. The CDR3 consists of 15 residues. The V segment lost 2 bases and the J segment 1 base; nucleotides outside the gene matches: 3. CDR3 residues: CASSPSSGKSYEQYF. Written as DNA, the CDR3 is TGTGCCAGCTCACCATCTAGCGGGAAATCCTACGAGCAGTACTTC.

CDR3 loop: CASSSLMGTTEAFF. The DNA for the CDR3 is TGTGCCAGCAGCTCTTTGATGGGAACCACTGAAGCTTTCTTT. J is TRBJ1-1 and V is TRBV5-6, with unresolved D. This CDR3 has 14 residues. V was cut by 3 bases and J by 4 bases, with 13 bases left in between. The V gene's germline CDR1 is SGHDT and CDR2 YYEEEE.

The rearrangement joins TRBV2 to TRBJ2-2; D is undetermined. Germline CDR1 is SNHLY and CDR2 is FYNNEI. The V end lost 7 bases, the J end lost 1 base, and 7 bases lay between the germline ends. This CDR3 contains 13 residues. CDR3 coding DNA: TGTGCCAGCAATCTAATGAACACCGGGGAGCTGTTTTTT. This translates into CASNLMNTGELFF.

This chain links TRBV18 with TRBJ1-1; D uncertain. V was pared by 3 bases and J by 1 base, with 12 bases between. Germline CDR1 KGHSH, CDR2 LQKENI. The CDR3 covers 15 residues. CDR3 loop: CASSPTGGRNTEAFF. CDR3 sequence (DNA): TGTGCCAGCTCACCTACGGGTGGTAGGAACACTGAAGCTTTCTTT.

This chain connects TRBV7-2 to TRBJ1-2; D ambiguous. Germline V gene sequence: CDR1 SGHTA, CDR2 FQGNSA. This CDR3 region has 15 residues. Trimming cost V 2 bases and J 0 bases, with 10 bases left between them. The CDR3 is CASSLLPRTNYGYTF. The CDR3 nucleotides read TGTGCCAGCAGCTTACTGCCACGCACTAACTATGGCTACACCTTC.

V is TRBV21-1 and J is TRBJ1-3. TRBV21-1 is a listed pseudogene. This CDR3 spans 17 amino acids. The CDR3 is CASSGTKMSGTRFTIYF. The CDR3, as DNA: TGTGCCAGCAGCGGAACTAAGATGAGCGGGACGAGGTTCACCATATATTTT.

The chain uses TRBV5-8 and TRBJ2-3; D is possibly TRBD1 (6 bases). V lost 1 base and J lost 6, with 15 bases in between. This CDR3 is built from 15 residues. Germline V gene data show CDR1 as SGHTS and CDR2 as YDEGEE. CDR3 DNA: TGTGCCAGCAGCTTGAAGGGGGAATGGTGGGATACGCAGTATTTT. Translation gives CASSLKGEWWDTQYF.

This chain links TRBV30 with TRBJ1-1; D call uncertain. The CDR3 extends over 12 amino acids. Germline V CDR1 and CDR2: GTSNPN, SVGIG (reference sequence). Trimming removed 1 base at V and 1 base at J, with 4 bases between. CDR3 sequence (DNA): TGTGCCTGGAGTGGCAGGAACACTGAAGCTTTCTTT. It specifies CAWSGRNTEAFF.

This chain connects TRBV5-1 to TRBJ2-7, with D possibly matching TRBD1 (6 bases). V was shortened by 3 bases and J by 1 base, with 14 bases between the two germline ends. The CDR3 extends over 15 amino acids. CDR1 SGHRS and CDR2 YFSETQ come from the germline V gene. The CDR3 is CASSSQGSPSYEQYF. CDR3 DNA: TGCGCCAGCAGCTCACAGGGTAGTCCTTCCTACGAGCAGTACTTC. Full variable domain (remainder filled in from reference TRBV5-1 and TRBJ2-7): KAGVTQTPRYLIKTRGQQVTLSCSPISGHRSVSWYQQTPGQGLQFLFEYFSETQRNKGNFPGRFSGRQFSNSRSEMNVSTLELGDSALYLCASSSQGSPSYEQYFGPGTRLTVT.

The V call is TRBV7-9, the J call TRBJ2-1; maybe TRBD2 (6 bases). Germline V gene sequence: CDR1 SEHNR, CDR2 FQNEAQ (reference sequence). The CDR3 is made up of 14 amino acids. V was shortened by 3 bases and J by 7 bases, with 13 bases between the two germline ends. The CDR3, as DNA: TGTGCCAGCAGCTTCCCGGGAGTTACTAATGAGCAGTTCTTC. Its translation is CASSFPGVTNEQFF.

V and J are TRBV2 and TRBJ1-1, with D tentatively TRBD1 (6 bases). The germline CDR1 and CDR2 sequences are SNHLY and FYNNEI. V was clipped by 7 bases and J by 1 base, with 10 bases between them. This CDR3 spans 13 amino acids. The CDR3 nucleotides are TGTGCCAGCAACACGGGACAGAACACTGAAGCTTTCTTT. This encodes CASNTGQNTEAFF. The entire variable domain, with the rest obtained from reference TRBV2 and TRBJ1-1, is as follows: EPEVTQTPSHQVTQMGQEVILRCVPISNHLYFYWYRQILGQKVEFLVSFYNNEISEKSEIFDDQFSVERPDGSNFTLKIRSTKLEDSAMYFCASNTGQNTEAFFGQGTRLTVV.

This chain links TRBV5-1 with TRBJ2-1; 8 nucleotides agree with TRBD2. V shed 4 bases, J shed 5 bases, and the junction held 8 bases outside the gene matches. In germline, CDR1 is SGHRS, CDR2 YFSETQ. The CDR3 covers 15 residues. This CDR3 reads CASSLRGGPHNEQFF. DNA of the CDR3: TGCGCCAGCAGCCTACGGGGGGGCCCTCACAATGAGCAGTTCTTC. Together with reference TRBV5-1 and TRBJ2-1, the CDR3 gives the full variable domain: KAGVTQTPRYLIKTRGQQVTLSCSPISGHRSVSWYQQTPGQGLQFLFEYFSETQRNKGNFPGRFSGRQFSNSRSEMNVSTLELGDSALYLCASSLRGGPHNEQFFGPGTRLTVL.

The V gene is TRBV9, the J gene TRBJ2-3; D perhaps matches TRBD1 (6 bases). The CDR3 spans 14 residues. V lost 4 bases, J lost 1 base, and 10 bases lay in between. Germline-derived CDR1 and CDR2 are SGDLS and YYNGEE. CDR3 residues: CASSNRQGTDTQYF. The DNA for the CDR3 is TGTGCCAGCAGCAACCGACAGGGCACAGATACGCAGTATTTT.

This chain joins TRBV6-6 and TRBJ2-7, with D maybe TRBD2 (6 bases). Trimming stripped 8 bases from V and 3 bases from J, with 17 bases between. The V gene's germline CDR1 is MNHNY and CDR2 SVGAGI (reference sequence). The CDR3 loop spans 14 amino acids. As DNA, the CDR3 is TGTGCCAGCGCACCAATGGGGGGAAGCTACGAGCAGTACTTC. It translates to CASAPMGGSYEQYF.

This clone was seen a few times. The genes are TRBV30 and TRBJ1-2, with 8 bases that match TRBD1. V trimming: 2 bases; J trimming: 2 bases; junction bases outside the gene matches: 7. The germline CDR1 and CDR2 sequences are GTSNPN and SVGIG (reference sequence). CDR3 size: 15 residues. CDR3 in DNA: TGTGCCTGGAGTCACTCCGGACAGGGCAACTATGGCTACACCTTC. Translating it yields CAWSHSGQGNYGYTF.